The 26 T cell receptor beta chains below were found in one sample sequenced in a study of T cell repertoires in cytomegalovirus infection. Each CDR3 protein gets one entry after TCRdb re-called the reads with MiXCR. The repertoire holds approximately 730,000 distinct CDR3 sequences, with almost 30% as singletons. Their cognate antigens are unknown. Sample: cultured CD8+ T cells from PBMCs, taken from culture after CMV antigen stimulation. These receptor sequences come from a human donor in good health (CMV status not recorded). Some clones in this sample may be carry-over from other donors' samples.

The chain employs TRBV27 and TRBJ2-5, with 7 bases aligning to TRBD1. Germline V gene data show CDR1 as MNHEY and CDR2 as SMNVEV (reference sequence). The ends lost 0 bases at V and 8 bases at J; junction bases unmatched: 12. There are 16 residues in the CDR3. The CDR3 sequence: CASSLSTGYFDETQYF. DNA of the CDR3: TGTGCCAGCAGTTTATCGACAGGGTATTTCGATGAAACCCAGTACTTC.

The rearrangement uses TRBV27 and TRBJ2-2; 10 bases map to TRBD2. The germline V gene has CDR1 MNHEY and CDR2 SMNVEV (reference sequence). The trim removed 6 bases at V and 6 bases at J, leaving 4 bases unmatched. This CDR3 spans 14 amino acids. CDR3: CASRPGLASGELFF. CDR3 DNA: TGTGCCAGCAGACCGGGACTAGCGTCCGGGGAGCTGTTTTTT.

In its sample, this clonotype was seen many times. The J gene is TRBJ2-3, the V gene TRBV11-3; possible D gene TRBD1, 6 bases. In germline, CDR1 is SGHNT, CDR2 YENEEA. Trimming took 5 bases from V and 1 from J, leaving 16 bases between them. The CDR3 length is 16 residues. CDR3: CASSQQGLSGTDTQYF. The CDR3 nucleotides read TGTGCCAGCAGCCAACAGGGTTTATCGGGCACAGATACGCAGTATTTT. The full variable domain, rest sourced from reference TRBV11-3 and TRBJ2-3, is EAGVVQSPRYKIIEKKQPVAFWCNPISGHNTLYWYLQNLGQGPELLIRYENEEAVDDSQLPKDRFSAERLKGVDSTLKIQPAELGDSAVYLCASSQQGLSGTDTQYFGPGTRLTVL.

This clonotype was counted only a few times. The chain is built from TRBV27 and TRBJ1-5; D ambiguous. Trimming took off 6 bases at V and 7 bases at J, with 19 bases between the two ends. The germline V gene has CDR1 MNHEY and CDR2 SMNVEV (reference sequence). The CDR3 is 15 amino acids. The CDR3 loop reads CASSLGGRAGQPQHF. CDR3 sequence (DNA): TGTGCCAGCAGCCTAGGTGGGAGGGCCGGGCAGCCCCAGCATTTT.

This clonotype was counted once. The CDR3 here is CASSQEEGGAETQYF. The CDR3 region has the DNA TGTGCCAGCAGCCAAGAGGAGGGTGGTGCGGAGACCCAGTACTTC. The chain links TRBV3-1 to TRBJ2-5; TRBD2 is a possible D gene (6 bases). This CDR3 has 15 amino acids. CDR1 is LGHDT and CDR2 is YNNKEL in the germline V gene (reference sequence). V lost 0 bases, J lost 5 bases, and 13 bases lay in between.

In this sample, this clonotype turned up once. CDR3 sequence reads: CASSLEGHSYEQYV. CDR3 DNA sequence: TGTGCCAGCAGCTTGGAAGGACATTCCTACGAGCAGTACGTC. The chain couples TRBV5-5 to TRBJ2-7; D might be TRBD1 (5 bases). Trimming stripped 0 bases from V and 1 base from J, with 8 bases between. Per the germline V gene, CDR1 is SGHKS and CDR2 is YYEKEE (reference sequence). This CDR3 has 14 residues.

This clonotype was observed a few times. The CDR3 sequence: CASSSDRGEAAGGYTF. Written as DNA, the CDR3 is TGTGCCAGCAGCTCCGACAGGGGTGAAGCTGCAGGGGGCTACACCTTC. The V call is TRBV7-9, the J call TRBJ1-2; 8 nucleotides align to TRBD1. V lost 4 bases to trimming and J lost 8 bases; unmatched junction nucleotides: 15. Looked up from germline, CDR1 is SEHNR and CDR2 is FQNEAQ (reference sequence). The CDR3 loop spans 16 amino acids.

The table lists this clonotype with a few counts. The gene calls are TRBV7-4 and TRBJ1-1, with TRBD1 matching 7 bases. The CDR3 consists of 15 residues. With V trimmed by 4 bases and J by 6 bases, 11 bases remained unmatched. From germline, CDR1 is SGHVT and CDR2 SQSDAQ. CDR3 DNA: TGTGCCAGCAGCTCTACAGGGGTATGGGAACCTGAAGCTTTCTTT. As protein: CASSSTGVWEPEAFF.

V is TRBV19 and J is TRBJ1-5; unclear D gene. Trimming took 3 bases from V and 6 from J, leaving 9 bases between them. In germline, CDR1 is LNHDA, CDR2 SQIVND (reference sequence). The CDR3 length is 13 residues. The CDR3 nucleotides are TGTGCCAGTAGTATGTGGCTAGCTCAGCCCCAGCATTTT. Amino acid sequence: CASSMWLAQPQHF. Using reference TRBV19 and TRBJ1-5 for the parts outside the CDR3, the full variable domain is DGGITQSPKYLFRKEGQNVTLSCEQNLNHDAMYWYRQDPGQGLRLIYYSQIVNDFQKGDIAEGYSVSREKKESFPLTVTSAQKNPTAFYLCASSMWLAQPQHFGDGTRLSIL.

This clonotype was detected a few times. This rearrangement joins TRBV7-9 to TRBJ2-7, with D possibly TRBD1 on 5 matching bases. V lost 5 bases and J 7 bases, leaving 21 bases between the germline ends. Germline-derived CDR1 and CDR2 are SEHNR and FQNEAQ (reference sequence). CDR3 length: 15 residues. The CDR3 sequence is CASSPSDNPRWEQYV. The CDR3 DNA sequence: TGTGCCAGCAGCCCTTCGGACAACCCAAGGTGGGAGCAGTACGTC.

This clonotype was seen only a few times. V usage is TRBV4-3 and J usage is TRBJ2-5; tentative D call: TRBD2 (7 bases). The V end was cut by 5 bases, the J end by 4 bases, with 11 bases between. Germline V lookup: CDR1 LGHNA, CDR2 YSLEER. The CDR3 extends over 13 amino acids. CDR3 sequence reads: CASSGGAGETQYF. The CDR3 region has the DNA TGCGCCAGCAGCGGGGGGGCAGGAGAGACCCAGTACTTC.

The CDR3 sequence: CASSLEPYSVANYGYTF. The CDR3 DNA reads TGTGCCAGCAGCTTGGAACCCTATTCCGTAGCTAACTATGGCTACACCTTC. The V and J genes are TRBV5-4 and TRBJ1-2; no reliable D call. With 0 bases removed from V and 0 bases from J, the gap between germline ends came to 15 bases. The CDR3 extends over 17 amino acids. Germline CDR1 is SGHNT and CDR2 is YYREEE (reference sequence).

The gene calls are TRBV12-5 and TRBJ2-7; D unclear. The CDR3 has 13 residues. Germline V gene lookup returns CDR1 LGHNT and CDR2 FRNRAP. The V and J ends lost 4 bases and 5 bases respectively, with 12 bases between them. DNA for the CDR3: TGTGCTAGTGGTTACCCCGGGCGGAACGAGCAGTACTTC. Protein product: CASGYPGRNEQYF.

The CDR3 sequence is CASKGTSKETQYF. In DNA form, the CDR3 reads TGTGCCAGCAAGGGGACAAGCAAGGAGACCCAGTACTTC. This rearrangement joins TRBV6-6 to TRBJ2-5; TRBD1 is a possible D gene (6 bases). The V and J ends lost 7 bases and 5 bases respectively, with 14 bases between them. Germline CDR1 MNHNY, CDR2 SVGAGI (reference sequence). This CDR3 has 13 residues.

The chain uses TRBV12-5 and TRBJ1-3; a weak D match, TRBD1 (5 bases). In germline, CDR1 is LGHNT, CDR2 FRNRAP. V lost 4 bases to trimming and J lost 0 bases, with 13 bases between them. CDR3 length equals 16 residues. The CDR3 loop is CASGWGTENSGNTIYF. The CDR3 DNA reads as TGTGCTAGTGGTTGGGGCACGGAGAACTCTGGAAACACCATATATTTT.

This clonotype was counted ten times or more. This chain links TRBV5-1 with TRBJ2-1; 8 bases match TRBD2. This CDR3 has 14 amino acids. Trimming removed 5 bases from V and 5 bases from J; junction bases left unmatched: 6. Germline CDR1 and CDR2: SGHRS and YFSETQ. CDR3 in amino acids: CASSLTGGDNEQFF. In nucleotides, the CDR3 is TGCGCCAGCAGTCTTACGGGGGGGGACAATGAGCAGTTCTTC.

This clonotype was recorded many times. The V and J genes are TRBV7-2 and TRBJ2-1, with a weak D call TRBD1 (6 bases). Germline CDR1 and CDR2: SGHTA and FQGNSA. V lost 2 bases and J 3 bases, leaving 14 bases between the germline ends. CDR3 size: 16 residues. CDR3 nucleotides: TGTGCCAGCAGCTTATCCCCTTTACAGGGCTACAATGAGCAGTTCTTC. It is translated as CASSLSPLQGYNEQFF.

This clonotype has just a few counts. The CDR3: CASSPNGQGGYGYTF. CDR3 nucleotide sequence: TGTGCCAGCAGCCCGAACGGGCAGGGGGGCTATGGCTACACCTTC. This chain links TRBV7-8 with TRBJ1-2, with 7 bases aligning to TRBD1. V dropped 5 bases and J dropped 4; count of bases not matched to a gene: 10. Germline CDR1 and CDR2: SGHVS and FQNEAQ. The CDR3 is 15 residues long.

The chain joins TRBV5-8 to TRBJ2-5; a possible D gene is TRBD1 (5 bases). Germline V lookup: CDR1 SGHTS, CDR2 YDEGEE. Trimming took 4 bases from V and 2 from J, leaving 15 bases between them. CDR3 length: 15 residues. The CDR3 here is CASSKTSGIQETQYF. CDR3 coding DNA: TGTGCCAGCAGCAAAACTTCAGGGATTCAAGAGACCCAGTACTTC. The whole variable domain, remainder taken from reference TRBV5-8 and TRBJ2-5, is EAGVTQSPTHLIKTRGQQATLRCSPISGHTSVYWYQQALGLGLQFLLWYDEGEERNRGNFPPRFSGRQFPNYSSELNVNALELEDSALYLCASSKTSGIQETQYFGPGTRLLVL.

The rearrangement uses TRBV6-2 or TRBV6-3 and TRBJ2-1; 14 bases match TRBD2. CDR1 is MNHEY, CDR2 SVGEGT, per germline. CDR3 length: 17 amino acids. The V segment lost 3 bases and the J segment 8 bases; nucleotides outside the gene matches: 9. CDR3 in amino acids: CASSYSLPGLAGDEQFF. The DNA of the CDR3 is TGTGCCAGCAGTTATTCCCTTCCGGGACTAGCGGGGGATGAGCAGTTCTTC.

The chain has TRBV6-5 and TRBJ1-6; D uncertain. Germline V CDR1 and CDR2: MNHEY, SVGAGI. The CDR3 contains 14 residues. Trimming took 6 bases from V and 10 from J, leaving 16 bases between them. This CDR3 reads CASSPDRAPSPLHF. The CDR3 DNA is TGTGCCAGCAGCCCCGACCGAGCCCCGTCACCCCTCCACTTT.

This clonotype was picked up a small number of times. The chain uses TRBV6-2 or TRBV6-3 and TRBJ1-1, with 7 bases lining up with TRBD1. Germline CDR1 and CDR2: MNHEY and SVGEGT. CDR3 length: 16 amino acids. The V and J ends lost 0 bases and 0 bases, in that order; junction bases with no gene match: 4. The CDR3 spells CASSYSVTGLNTEAFF. The CDR3 DNA is TGTGCCAGCAGTTACTCGGTGACAGGGCTGAACACTGAAGCTTTCTTT.

V is TRBV4-1 and J is TRBJ2-3; a possible D gene is TRBD2 (7 bases). CDR1 and CDR2 (germline): MGHRA, YSYEKL. The germline V and J ends were trimmed by 6 bases and 2 bases, with 18 bases remaining between them. The CDR3 covers 16 residues. The CDR3 sequence: CASRGGGGPPTDTQYF. CDR3 DNA sequence: TGCGCCAGCAGGGGAGGCGGGGGCCCTCCCACAGATACGCAGTATTTT.

This clonotype was detected ten times or more. This chain links TRBV7-6 with TRBJ2-1; 8 bases align to TRBD2. This CDR3 contains 15 residues. In germline, CDR1 is SGHVS, CDR2 FNYEAQ. V lost 3 bases and J lost 7; bases outside the gene matches: 8. Here the CDR3 reads CASSFLGGALNEQFF. CDR3 sequence (DNA): TGTGCCAGCAGCTTTCTCGGGGGGGCCTTAAATGAGCAGTTCTTC.

This clonotype appeared many times. The chain links TRBV7-2 to TRBJ2-3, with 10 bases that match TRBD1. CDR3 length equals 17 residues. Trimming cost V 4 bases and J 0 bases; bases outside gene matches: 7. In germline, CDR1 is SGHTA, CDR2 FQGNSA. The CDR3 loop is CASSSPGQGHSTDTQYF. CDR3 DNA sequence: TGTGCCAGCAGCTCTCCGGGACAGGGGCATAGCACAGATACGCAGTATTTT.

This clonotype was observed a handful of times. The chain joins TRBV6-2 or TRBV6-3 to TRBJ2-1, with 7 bases aligning to TRBD2. The J segment lost 4 bases and the V segment lost 7 bases, leaving 7 bases of the junction unmatched. This CDR3 region has 14 residues. Germline-derived CDR1 and CDR2 are MNHEY and SVGEGT. The CDR3 spells CASTVGLEYNEQFF. CDR3 coding DNA: TGTGCCAGCACAGTCGGACTAGAGTACAATGAGCAGTTCTTC.